This T cell receptor (beta chain) was identified during a study of identical twins. Study conclusions and caveats: Researchers caution that invariant MAIT and iNKT cells could partly confound zero-insertion analyses.

Via MiXCR, TCRdb re-called the 5' RACE reads, giving one row per CDR3 protein. Here the sample spans 1.5 million or so distinct CDR3 sequences, under 35% being singletons. On this clonotype itself: Its target is not known.

The CDR3 contains 14 residues. Trimming took 2 bases from V and 3 from J, leaving 11 bases between them. Germline CDR1 and CDR2: GTSNPN and SVGIG (reference sequence). Sample: cord blood. This TCR derives from a newborn girl in good health. The genes are TRBV30 and TRBJ1-5; the D gene is possibly TRBD1 (6 bases). In DNA, the CDR3 is TGTGCCTGGAGTATTGGGGACAACAATCAGCCCCAGCATTTT. The encoded protein is CAWSIGDNNQPQHF.